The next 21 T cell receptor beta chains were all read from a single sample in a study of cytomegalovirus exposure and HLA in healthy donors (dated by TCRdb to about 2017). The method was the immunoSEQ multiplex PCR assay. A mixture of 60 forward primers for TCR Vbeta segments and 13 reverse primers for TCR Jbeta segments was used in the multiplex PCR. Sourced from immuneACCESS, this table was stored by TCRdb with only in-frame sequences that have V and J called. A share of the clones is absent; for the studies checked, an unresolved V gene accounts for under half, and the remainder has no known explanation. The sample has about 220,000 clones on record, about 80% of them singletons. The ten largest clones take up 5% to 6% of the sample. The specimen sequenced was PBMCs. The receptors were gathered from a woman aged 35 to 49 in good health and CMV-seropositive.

CDR3: CAISESEGRDGYTF. The CDR3 DNA sequence: TGTGCCATCAGTGAGTCGGAAGGGAGAGACGGCTACACCTTC. The chain links TRBV10-3 to TRBJ1-2; D not resolved. V lost 0 bases and J 8 bases, leaving 13 bases between the germline ends. CDR1 and CDR2 (germline): ENHRY, SYGVKD. The length of the CDR3 is 14 residues.

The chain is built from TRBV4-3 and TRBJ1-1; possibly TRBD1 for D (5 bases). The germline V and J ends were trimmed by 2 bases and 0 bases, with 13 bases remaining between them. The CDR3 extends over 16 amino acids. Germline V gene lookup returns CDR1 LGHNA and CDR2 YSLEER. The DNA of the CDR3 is TGCGCCAGCAGCCAACATTCCACAGGCTTGAACACTGAAGCTTTCTTT. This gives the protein CASSQHSTGLNTEAFF.

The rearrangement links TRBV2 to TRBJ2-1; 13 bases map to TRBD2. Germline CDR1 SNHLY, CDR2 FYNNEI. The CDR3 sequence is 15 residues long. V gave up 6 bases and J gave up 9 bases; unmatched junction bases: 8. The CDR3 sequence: CASRIWTSGSSEQFF. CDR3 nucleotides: TGTGCCAGCAGGATCTGGACTAGCGGGAGCAGTGAGCAGTTCTTC.

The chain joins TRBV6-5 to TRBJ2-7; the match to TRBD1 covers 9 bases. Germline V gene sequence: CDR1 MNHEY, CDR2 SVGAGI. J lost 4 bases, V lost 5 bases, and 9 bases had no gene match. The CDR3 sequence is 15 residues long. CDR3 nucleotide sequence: TGTGCCAGCAGTGTCCGAGGGACAGGGACTTACGAGCAGTACTTC. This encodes CASSVRGTGTYEQYF.

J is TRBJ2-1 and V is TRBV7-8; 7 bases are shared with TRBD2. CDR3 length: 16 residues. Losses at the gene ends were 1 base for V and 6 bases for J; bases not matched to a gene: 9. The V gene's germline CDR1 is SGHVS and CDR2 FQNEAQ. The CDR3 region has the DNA TGTGCCAGCAGCTTAGTACGATCTAGCGGAAGCAATGAGCAGTTCTTC. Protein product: CASSLVRSSGSNEQFF.

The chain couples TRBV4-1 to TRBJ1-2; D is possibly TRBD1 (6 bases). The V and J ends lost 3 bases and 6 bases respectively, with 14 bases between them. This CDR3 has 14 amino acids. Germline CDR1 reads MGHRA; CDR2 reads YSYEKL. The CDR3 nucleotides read TGCGCCAGCAGCCAGGGGGCCAGGGTAAATGGCTACACCTTC. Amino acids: CASSQGARVNGYTF.

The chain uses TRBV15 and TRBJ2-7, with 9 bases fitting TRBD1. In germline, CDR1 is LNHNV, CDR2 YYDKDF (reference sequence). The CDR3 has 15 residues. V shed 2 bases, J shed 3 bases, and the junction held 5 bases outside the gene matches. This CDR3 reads CATSRPGTGRYEQYF. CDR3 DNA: TGTGCCACCAGCAGACCTGGGACAGGGCGCTACGAGCAGTACTTC.

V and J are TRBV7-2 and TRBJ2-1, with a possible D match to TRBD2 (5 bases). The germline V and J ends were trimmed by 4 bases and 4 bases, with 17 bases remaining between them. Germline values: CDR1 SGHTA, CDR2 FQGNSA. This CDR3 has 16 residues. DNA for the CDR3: TGTGCCAGCAGCTCGAGGGTGGCGGGCCAATACAATGAGCAGTTCTTC. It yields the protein CASSSRVAGQYNEQFF.

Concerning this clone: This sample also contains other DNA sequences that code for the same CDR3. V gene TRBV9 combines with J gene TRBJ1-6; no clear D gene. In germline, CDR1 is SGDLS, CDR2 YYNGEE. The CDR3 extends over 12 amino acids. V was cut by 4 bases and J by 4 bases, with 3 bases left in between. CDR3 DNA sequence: TGTGCCAGCAGCCTTTATAATTCACCCCTCCACTTT. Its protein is CASSLYNSPLHF.

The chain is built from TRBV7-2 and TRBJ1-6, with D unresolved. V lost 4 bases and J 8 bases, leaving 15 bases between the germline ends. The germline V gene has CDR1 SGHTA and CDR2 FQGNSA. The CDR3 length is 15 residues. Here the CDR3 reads CASSSLELNYSPLHF. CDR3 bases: TGTGCCAGCAGCTCACTTGAACTTAACTATTCACCCCTCCACTTT.

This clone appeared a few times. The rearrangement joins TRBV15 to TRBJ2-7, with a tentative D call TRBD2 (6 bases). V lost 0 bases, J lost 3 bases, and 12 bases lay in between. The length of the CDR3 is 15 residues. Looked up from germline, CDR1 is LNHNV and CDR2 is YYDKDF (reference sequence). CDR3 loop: CATSRDHGGNYEQYF. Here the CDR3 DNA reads TGTGCCACCAGCAGAGATCACGGAGGGAACTACGAGCAGTACTTC. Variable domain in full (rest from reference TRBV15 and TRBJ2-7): DAMVIQNPRYQVTQFGKPVTLSCSQTLNHNVMYWYQQKSSQAPKLLFHYYDKDFNNEADTPDNFQSRRPNTSFCFLDIRSPGLGDTAMYLCATSRDHGGNYEQYFGPGTRLTVT.

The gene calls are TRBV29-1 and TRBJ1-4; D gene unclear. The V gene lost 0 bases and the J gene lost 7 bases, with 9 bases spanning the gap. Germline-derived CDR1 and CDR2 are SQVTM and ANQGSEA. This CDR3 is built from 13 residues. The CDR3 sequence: CSVEEGVAEKLFF. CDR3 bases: TGCAGCGTTGAAGAGGGAGTGGCTGAAAAACTGTTTTTT.

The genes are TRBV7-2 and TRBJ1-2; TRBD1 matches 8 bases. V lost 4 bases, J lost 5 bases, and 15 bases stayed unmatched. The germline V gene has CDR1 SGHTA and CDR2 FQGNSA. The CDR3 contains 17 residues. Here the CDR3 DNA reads TGTGCCAGCAGCTCCGGACAGGGTCCCGCCACTGGATATGGCTACACCTTC. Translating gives CASSSGQGPATGYGYTF.

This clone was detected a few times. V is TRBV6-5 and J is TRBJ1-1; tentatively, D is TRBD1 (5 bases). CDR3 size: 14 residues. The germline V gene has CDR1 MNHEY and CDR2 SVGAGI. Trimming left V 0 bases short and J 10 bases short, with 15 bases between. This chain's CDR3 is CASSYSNAGGVAFF. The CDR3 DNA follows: TGTGCCAGCAGTTACTCGAATGCCGGGGGGGTAGCTTTCTTT.

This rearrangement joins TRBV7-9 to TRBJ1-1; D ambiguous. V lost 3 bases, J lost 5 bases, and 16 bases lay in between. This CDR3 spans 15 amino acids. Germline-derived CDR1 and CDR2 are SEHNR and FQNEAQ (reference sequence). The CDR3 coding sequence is TGTGCCAGCAGCTTGGGAGGATGGGAGAGTACTGAAGCTTTCTTT. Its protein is CASSLGGWESTEAFF.

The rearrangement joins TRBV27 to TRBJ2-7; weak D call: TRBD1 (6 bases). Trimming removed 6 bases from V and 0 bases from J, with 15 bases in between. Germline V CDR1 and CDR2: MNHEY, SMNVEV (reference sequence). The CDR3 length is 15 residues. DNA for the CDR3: TGTGCCAGCAGCGGGACACAGAGAAGCTCCTACGAGCAGTACTTC. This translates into CASSGTQRSSYEQYF.

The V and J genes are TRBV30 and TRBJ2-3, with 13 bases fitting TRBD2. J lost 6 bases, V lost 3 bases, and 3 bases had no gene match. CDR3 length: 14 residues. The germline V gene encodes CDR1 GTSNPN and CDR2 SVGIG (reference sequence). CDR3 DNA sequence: TGTGCCTGGAGGACTAGCGGGAGGTGGGATACGCAGTATTTT. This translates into CAWRTSGRWDTQYF.

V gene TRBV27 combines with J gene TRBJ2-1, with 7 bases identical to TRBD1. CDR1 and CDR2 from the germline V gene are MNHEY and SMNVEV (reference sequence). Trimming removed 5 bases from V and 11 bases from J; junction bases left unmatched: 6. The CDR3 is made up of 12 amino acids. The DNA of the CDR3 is TGTGCCAGCAGTCCCCGACAGGGTCAGCAGTTCTTC. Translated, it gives CASSPRQGQQFF.

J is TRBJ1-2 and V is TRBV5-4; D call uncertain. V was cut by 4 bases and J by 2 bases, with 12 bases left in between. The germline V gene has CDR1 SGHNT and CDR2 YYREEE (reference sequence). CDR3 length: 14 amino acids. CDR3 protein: CASSPKTSNYGYTF. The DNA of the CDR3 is TGTGCCAGCAGCCCTAAGACAAGCAACTATGGCTACACCTTC.

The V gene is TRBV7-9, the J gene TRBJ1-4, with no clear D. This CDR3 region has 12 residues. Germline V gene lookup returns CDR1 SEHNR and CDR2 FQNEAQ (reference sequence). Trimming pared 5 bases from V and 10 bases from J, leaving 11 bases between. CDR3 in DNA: TGTGCCAGCAGCAACCGGGGAGGAAAACTGTTTTTT. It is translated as CASSNRGGKLFF.

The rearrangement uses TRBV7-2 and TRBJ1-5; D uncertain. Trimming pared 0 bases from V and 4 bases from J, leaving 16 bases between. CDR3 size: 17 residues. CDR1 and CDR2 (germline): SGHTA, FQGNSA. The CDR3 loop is CASSLAPASRGNQPQHF. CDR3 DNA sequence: TGTGCCAGCAGCTTAGCGCCGGCCTCACGGGGTAATCAGCCCCAGCATTTT.